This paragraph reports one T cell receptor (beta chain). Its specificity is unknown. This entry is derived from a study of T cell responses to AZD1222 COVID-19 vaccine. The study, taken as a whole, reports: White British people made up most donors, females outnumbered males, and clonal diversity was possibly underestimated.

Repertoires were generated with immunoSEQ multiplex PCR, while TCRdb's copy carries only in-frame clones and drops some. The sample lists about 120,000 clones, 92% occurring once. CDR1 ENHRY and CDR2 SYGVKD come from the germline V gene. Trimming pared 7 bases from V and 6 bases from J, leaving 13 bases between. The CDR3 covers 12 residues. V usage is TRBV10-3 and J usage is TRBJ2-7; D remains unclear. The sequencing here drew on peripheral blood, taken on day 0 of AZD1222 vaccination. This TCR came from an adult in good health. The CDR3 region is CAITSLMGEQYF. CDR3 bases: TGTGCCATCACCAGCCTCATGGGCGAGCAGTACTTC.